A selection of T cell receptor beta chains follows, all from one sample in a study of blood T cell repertoires in COVID-19. The data were produced by immunoSEQ multiplex PCR, yet TCRdb's version contains in-frame clones alone and is incomplete. The sample lists some 55,000 clones; 77% were seen once. Sequences were obtained from peripheral blood. The receptors were sampled from a man between 65 and 85 years old with active or convalescent COVID-19. Each CDR3 is given with its conserved first and last residue. D genes are given only for firm matches. Size values are once, few and many counts, or a class for expanded clones, and some rows have none.

abundance,v_gene,j_gene,d_gene,CDR3aa,CDR3nt
.,TRBV29-1,TRBJ2-2,.,CSVGAGSVGELFF,TGCAGCGTTGGAGCAGGGTCTGTCGGGGAGCTGTTTTTT
.,TRBV28,TRBJ1-2,.,CASRRTGTRGYTF,TGTGCCAGCAGACGAACCGGGACAAGGGGCTACACCTTC
.,TRBV7-2,TRBJ2-7,TRBD2,CASSRGGSSYEQYF,TGTGCCAGCAGCCGCGGGGGGAGCTCCTACGAGCAGTACTTC
.,TRBV30,TRBJ1-2,TRBD1,CAWSVLGQGSTF,TGTGCCTGGAGTGTACTAGGACAGGGAAGCACCTTC
.,TRBV20-1,TRBJ1-5,.,CSVSRGLNQPQHF,TGCAGTGTTAGTCGGGGGTTGAATCAGCCCCAGCATTTT
few,TRBV19,TRBJ2-7,TRBD2,CASSTSGYEQYF,TGTGCCAGTAGTACTAGCGGATACGAGCAGTACTTC
.,TRBV6-4,TRBJ2-3,TRBD1,CASSGQGASDTQYF,TGTGCCAGCAGTGGACAGGGGGCAAGTGATACGCAGTATTTT
.,TRBV2,TRBJ2-6,.,CASSEGRTAQYSGANVLTF,TGTGCCAGCAGTGAAGGTCGGACAGCACAGTACTCTGGGGCCAACGTCCTGACTTTC
.,TRBV12-3/TRBV12-4,TRBJ1-2,TRBD1,CASSSDRALGYTF,TGTGCCAGCAGTAGCGACAGGGCCCTTGGCTACACCTTC
.,TRBV10-3,TRBJ2-7,.,CAISAPGVNEQYF,TGTGCCATCAGTGCTCCAGGGGTAAACGAGCAGTACTTC
.,TRBV16,TRBJ2-7,TRBD1,CASTPYRGQGEQYF,TGTGCCAGCACCCCTTATAGGGGACAGGGGGAGCAGTACTTC
.,TRBV18,TRBJ2-1,TRBD2,CASSLTRGGSYNEQFF,TGTGCCAGCTCACTTACGCGGGGGGGCTCCTACAATGAGCAGTTCTTC
.,TRBV11-1,TRBJ1-1,TRBD1,CASSIGRQGEAFF,TGTGCCAGCAGCATTGGCAGACAGGGTGAAGCTTTCTTT
.,TRBV4-2,TRBJ1-5,TRBD1,CASSQTTGGFWQPQHF,TGTGCCAGCAGCCAGACGACAGGGGGCTTCTGGCAGCCCCAGCATTTT
.,TRBV29-1,TRBJ1-4,.,CSVGRGGVGEKLFF,TGCAGCGTTGGGAGGGGGGGCGTCGGTGAAAAACTGTTTTTT
.,TRBV2,TRBJ2-5,.,CASRGAETQYF,TGTGCCAGCAGGGGGGCAGAGACCCAGTACTTC
.,TRBV21-1,TRBJ1-1,.,CATRPWTEVGDTEAFF,TGTGCCACCCGGCCCTGGACCGAAGTCGGGGACACTGAAGCTTTCTTT
once,TRBV3-1/TRBV3-2,TRBJ1-2,.,CASRGGEGYTF,TGTGCCAGCAGGGGGGGGGAAGGCTACACCTTC
.,TRBV19,TRBJ2-1,.,CASSIDTYNEQFF,TGTGCCAGTAGTATAGATACCTACAATGAGCAGTTCTTC
.,TRBV5-8,TRBJ1-1,.,CASSLGSGGGTEAFF,TGTGCCAGCAGCTTGGGCTCGGGGGGTGGCACTGAAGCTTTCTTT